Shown below are 9 T cell receptor beta chains from a single sample sequenced in a study of regulatory T cells in long-lasting Graves disease. Assembly of TCR beta libraries relied on iRepertoire HTBI primers together with Arm-PCR of CDR3 regions. TCRdb itself ran the multiplex PCR reads through MiXCR, one entry per CDR3 protein. The sample lists around 340,000 distinct CDR3 sequences, 15% to 20% occurring once. Documented time point: persistent/refractory GD, antithyroid drugs over 5 years with positive TRAb. Making the TCR library involved RNA that had been extracted from PBMCs. This material consisted of peripheral blood mononuclear cells (PBMCs), taken when the disease was refractory, from a patient treated with antithyroid drugs. The receptors derive from a female donor with Graves disease.

This clonotype was counted between two and nine times. The chain uses TRBV28 and TRBJ2-7; D is unclear. V shed 4 bases and J shed 0 bases, with 13 bases lying between them. Germline V gene sequence: CDR1 MDHEN, CDR2 SYDVKM. The CDR3 contains 15 residues. CDR3: CASSSPYDSSYEQYF. The CDR3 DNA is TGTGCCAGCAGTTCTCCTTATGATAGCTCCTACGAGCAGTACTTC.

This clonotype was observed many times. V and J are TRBV7-9 and TRBJ2-2; D gene uncertain. The CDR3 covers 14 residues. V lost 6 bases, J lost 6 bases, and 14 bases lay in between. The germline CDR1 and CDR2 sequences are SEHNR and FQNEAQ (reference sequence). CDR3 sequence reads: CASRQLGSAGELFF. The CDR3 region has the DNA TGTGCCAGCAGGCAATTGGGATCGGCCGGGGAGCTGTTTTTT.

This clonotype was recorded at least ten times. V usage is TRBV20-1 and J usage is TRBJ1-2; the D gene is possibly TRBD1 (6 bases). V was clipped by 4 bases and J by 8 bases, with 20 bases between them. Germline CDR1 is DFQATT and CDR2 is SNEGSKA (reference sequence). The CDR3 has 14 residues. The CDR3 sequence is CSATDTQGSRGYTF. CDR3 coding DNA: TGCAGTGCTACAGACACACAGGGCAGCCGCGGCTACACCTTC.

To note about this clonotype: A read error is possible here, since a much larger clone lies one base away. For the CDR3, the DNA is TGTGCCACCGGACTAGCGGGAGGGCCGTCATACGAGCGGTACTTC. Its protein product is CATGLAGGPSYERYF. The chain links TRBV6-1 to TRBJ2-7; TRBD2 aligns across 15 bases. Germline V gene sequence: CDR1 MNHNS, CDR2 SASEGT. There are 15 residues in the CDR3.

This clonotype was seen more than once but under ten times. The rearrangement joins TRBV11-1 to TRBJ2-7; 11 bases align to TRBD1. Germline trimming cut 5 bases from V and 0 bases from J; bases unmatched to any gene: 6. This CDR3 region has 16 residues. The germline gives CDR1 SGHAT, CDR2 FQDESV (reference sequence). The CDR3 bases are TGTGCCAGCAGCCCCGCGGGACAGGGGGGCTCCTACGAGCAGTACTTC. Protein sequence: CASSPAGQGGSYEQYF.

The V and J genes are TRBV5-6 and TRBJ1-1, with D perhaps matching TRBD1 (5 bases). Trimming took off 2 bases at V and 5 bases at J, with 10 bases between the two ends. The CDR3 loop spans 13 amino acids. Germline values: CDR1 SGHDT, CDR2 YYEEEE. The CDR3 DNA is TGTGCCAGCAGCTTTGGGACGGCTACTGAAGCTTTCTTT. This translates into CASSFGTATEAFF.

This clonotype has a handful of counts. The chain employs TRBV3-1 and TRBJ2-7; TRBD1 matches 10 bases. Germline V gene sequence: CDR1 LGHDT, CDR2 YNNKEL (reference sequence). Trimming removed 4 bases from V and 5 bases from J; junction bases left unmatched: 8. CDR3 length: 15 amino acids. The CDR3 bases are TGTGCCAGCAGCCGCGACAGGGGGCGCGGGCACGAGCAGTACTTC. This codes for CASSRDRGRGHEQYF.

This clonotype showed up many times. This rearrangement joins TRBV28 to TRBJ2-2; D may be TRBD1 or TRBD2 (5 bases each). The CDR3 contains 13 residues. V was trimmed by 6 bases and J by 6 bases, leaving 11 bases between them. The germline CDR1 and CDR2 sequences are MDHEN and SYDVKM. The CDR3 protein is CASSPGTAGELFF. The CDR3 nucleotides read TGTGCCAGCAGCCCCGGGACGGCCGGGGAGCTGTTTTTT.

The gene calls are TRBV15 and TRBJ2-3, with 9 bases aligning to TRBD1. V lost 5 bases, J lost 7 bases, and 1 base stayed unmatched. The germline gives CDR1 LNHNV, CDR2 YYDKDF (reference sequence). The CDR3 is made up of 12 amino acids. The CDR3 is CATSGQGYTQYF. CDR3 DNA sequence: TGTGCCACCAGCGGACAGGGGTATACGCAGTATTTT.